A selection of T cell receptor beta chains follows, all from one sample in a study of post-analysis software for immune sequencing data. In TCRdb, the PCR reads were re-called with MiXCR into one record per CDR3 protein. The table includes 400,000 to 500,000 distinct CDR3 sequences, about 39% detected once. The sample was blood. Receptors were obtained from a girl aged 2-9 years with multiple sclerosis. The CDR3 runs from the conserved cysteine through the conserved F or W. A D gene is named only where the DNA matches it firmly. A row's size may be missing; if present it is once, few, many or a size class.

clone size	J gene	D gene	V gene	CDR3 protein	CDR3 DNA
-	TRBJ2-3	TRBD1	TRBV27	CASSKQGAPPADTQYF	TGTGCCAGCAGTAAACAGGGGGCTCCACCGGCGGATACGCAGTATTTT
few	TRBJ2-3	-	TRBV11-2	CASSSHPGPRRGDTQYF	TGTGCCAGCAGCTCACATCCGGGCCCCCGTCGGGGAGATACGCAGTATTTT
-	TRBJ1-5	-	TRBV20-1	CSARKGVNQPQHF	TGCAGTGCTAGAAAAGGGGTCAATCAGCCCCAGCATTTT
few	TRBJ2-4	TRBD2	TRBV6-2/TRBV6-3	CASSFSLGTTGNIQYF	TGTGCCAGCAGTTTTTCCCTAGGGACTACCGGAAACATTCAGTACTTC
few	TRBJ2-7	TRBD2	TRBV6-5	CASSYALGERGTYEQYF	TGTGCCAGCAGTTACGCGCTCGGGGAGCGGGGCACCTACGAGCAGTACTTC
-	TRBJ2-1	TRBD2	TRBV18	CASRPSGSAYNEQFF	TGTGCCAGCCGACCAAGCGGGAGCGCCTACAATGAGCAGTTCTTC
once	TRBJ1-2	-	TRBV28	CASSLEDKYYGYTF	TGTGCCAGCAGTTTAGAAGACAAGTACTATGGCTACACCTTC
many	TRBJ1-4	-	TRBV25-1	CASSEYGDIATNEKLFF	TGTGCCAGCAGTGAATACGGGGACATTGCAACTAATGAAAAACTGTTTTTT
few	TRBJ2-6	-	TRBV5-1	CASSIIDSGANVLTF	TGCGCCAGCAGCATCATTGACTCTGGGGCCAACGTCCTGACTTTC
-	TRBJ1-5	-	TRBV12-3/TRBV12-4	CASSLGQGEQPQHF	TGTGCCAGCAGTTTAGGCCAGGGAGAACAGCCCCAGCATTTT
few	TRBJ2-1	-	TRBV27	CASWGGSSAYNEQFF	TGTGCCAGCTGGGGGGGCTCTTCCGCCTACAATGAGCAGTTCTTC
-	TRBJ1-2	-	TRBV11-2	CASSFLSLYGYTF	TGTGCCAGCAGCTTTTTATCCCTCTATGGCTACACCTTC
-	TRBJ2-7	TRBD1	TRBV28	CASRRHGTGLYEQYF	TGTGCCAGCAGGCGCCACGGGACAGGGCTTTACGAGCAGTACTTC
few	TRBJ2-1	-	TRBV6-2/TRBV6-3	CASSPFAPKGEQFF	TGTGCCAGCAGCCCCTTCGCGCCAAAGGGTGAGCAGTTCTTC
-	TRBJ2-1	TRBD2	TRBV2	CASGPYWEGRNEQFF	TGTGCCAGCGGCCCCTACTGGGAGGGCCGCAATGAGCAGTTCTTC
-	TRBJ2-7	TRBD1	TRBV10-3	CAIRERDRAHEQYF	TGTGCCATCAGGGAGCGGGACAGGGCCCACGAGCAGTACTTC
few	TRBJ1-2	TRBD1	TRBV20-1	CSARDTGRGAYGYTF	TGCAGTGCTAGAGATACCGGCAGGGGGGCCTATGGCTACACCTTC
-	TRBJ2-7	TRBD1	TRBV6-2/TRBV6-3	CASSYRTGLKAEQYF	TGTGCCAGCAGTTATAGGACAGGCCTGAAGGCAGAGCAGTACTTC
-	TRBJ2-1	-	TRBV28	CASSLSYGPGHEQFF	TGTGCCAGCAGTTTATCGTATGGGCCTGGTCATGAGCAGTTCTTC
-	TRBJ1-1	-	TRBV27	CASSLSPGWNTEAFF	TGTGCCAGCAGTTTGAGTCCAGGGTGGAACACTGAAGCTTTCTTT
few	TRBJ2-5	TRBD2	TRBV30	CAWRGSGVGEQYF	TGTGCCTGGAGGGGTAGCGGGGTTGGAGAGCAGTACTTC
-	TRBJ2-6	-	TRBV10-3	CAIMGHQGSGANVLTF	TGTGCCATCATGGGCCATCAGGGGTCCGGGGCCAACGTCCTGACTTTC
-	TRBJ1-2	-	TRBV5-6	CASSVRQTPNYGYTF	TGTGCCAGCAGCGTTCGACAGACCCCTAACTATGGCTACACCTTC
many	TRBJ2-7	TRBD1	TRBV20-1	CSARSGGAWYEQYF	TGCAGTGCAAGGTCAGGGGGCGCTTGGTACGAGCAGTACTTC
few	TRBJ1-4	-	TRBV6-5	CASSYSGQGSEKLFF	TGTGCCAGCAGTTACTCAGGGCAGGGTAGCGAAAAACTGTTTTTT
-	TRBJ1-4	-	TRBV9	CASSVRGYNEKLFF	TGTGCCAGCAGCGTCCGGGGTTATAATGAAAAACTGTTTTTT
-	TRBJ1-2	TRBD1	TRBV12-3/TRBV12-4	CASSPDRGRIGYTF	TGTGCCAGCAGTCCGGACAGGGGGCGAATTGGCTACACCTTC
few	TRBJ2-3	TRBD2	TRBV12-3/TRBV12-4	CASSPNGGTLAGLDTQYF	TGTGCCAGCAGCCCTAACGGTGGAACCCTAGCGGGACTAGATACGCAGTATTTT
-	TRBJ1-2	TRBD1	TRBV7-2	CASSPGQGGYPVYGYTF	TGTGCCAGCAGCCCAGGACAGGGGGGGTACCCCGTCTATGGCTACACCTTC
-	TRBJ1-2	-	TRBV28	CASSFTGANYGYTF	TGTGCCAGCAGTTTTACAGGCGCTAACTATGGCTACACCTTC
-	TRBJ1-1	-	TRBV7-9	CASSPKVPGAFF	TGTGCCAGCAGCCCTAAGGTACCTGGGGCTTTCTTT
-	TRBJ2-7	TRBD1	TRBV10-3	CAISRGQGLSYERYF	TGTGCCATCAGCAGGGGACAGGGGCTCTCCTACGAGCGGTACTTC
-	TRBJ1-1	-	TRBV3-1	CASSVRVNTEAFF	TGTGCCAGCAGCGTGAGGGTGAACACTGAAGCTTTCTTT
few	TRBJ2-7	TRBD1	TRBV5-1	CASSRDRAAYEQYF	TGCGCCAGCAGCCGAGACAGGGCAGCCTACGAGCAGTACTTC
-	TRBJ2-1	-	TRBV15	CATGLSYTYNEQFF	TGTGCCACCGGGCTTAGTTATACCTACAATGAGCAGTTCTTC
-	TRBJ2-5	-	TRBV20-1	CSYVGLKGETQYF	TGCAGTTACGTCGGACTGAAGGGGGAGACCCAGTACTTC
few	TRBJ2-5	TRBD2	TRBV7-2	CASSLGPSGRRNEQYF	TGTGCCAGCAGCTTAGGCCCTAGCGGGAGGCGCAATGAGCAGTACTTC
-	TRBJ2-1	-	TRBV7-2	CASSLEPSSYNEQFF	TGTGCCAGCAGCTTAGAACCGAGCTCCTACAATGAGCAGTTCTTC
-	TRBJ1-2	TRBD1	TRBV3-1	CASSQVWDSTYGYTF	TGTGCCAGCAGCCAAGTCTGGGACAGCACCTATGGCTACACCTTC
many	TRBJ1-2	TRBD1	TRBV7-3	CASSAGDSYGYTF	TGTGCCAGCAGCGCGGGGGACAGCTATGGCTACACCTTC
-	TRBJ2-1	TRBD2	TRBV6-1	CASSATSGGRNEQFF	TGTGCCAGCAGTGCCACTAGCGGGGGGCGCAATGAGCAGTTCTTC
few	TRBJ1-1	-	TRBV12-3/TRBV12-4	CASSSDRRTEAFF	TGTGCCAGCAGCTCCGACAGGCGCACTGAAGCTTTCTTT
few	TRBJ1-6	TRBD1	TRBV4-3	CASSQGQGRNSPLHF	TGCGCCAGCAGCCAGGGACAGGGACGGAATTCACCCCTCCACTTT
few	TRBJ2-6	-	TRBV14	CASSQDRRTSGANVLTF	TGTGCCAGCAGCCAAGATCGACGTACCTCTGGGGCCAACGTCCTGACTTTC
few	TRBJ2-1	-	TRBV4-1	CASSQVSEANEQFF	TGCGCCAGCAGCCAAGTCAGTGAAGCCAATGAGCAGTTCTTC